These T cell receptor beta chains were read from a single sample in a study of regulatory T cells in long-lasting Graves disease. TCRdb reprocessed the multiplex PCR reads with MiXCR, giving one entry per CDR3 protein. Found here are around 450,000 distinct CDR3 sequences, about 22% of them singletons; the top ten hold about 7%. The sequences come from peripheral blood mononuclear cells (PBMCs), collected when the disease was refractory, from a patient treated with antithyroid drugs. These receptors originate from a female donor with Graves disease. Both conserved end residues are part of each CDR3. Each record gives: clone size, D gene, V gene, J gene, CDR3 protein, CDR3 DNA. A D gene is named only where the DNA matches it firmly. Clone size, where shown, is once, few, many, or a class for clones that have expanded.

clone_size: -
d_call: TRBD2
v_call: TRBV7-3
j_call: TRBJ2-3
cdr3_aa: CASSSYTSGDTDTQYF
cdr3_nt: TGTGCCAGCAGCTCATATACTAGCGGGGACACAGATACGCAGTATTTT

clone_size: many
d_call: TRBD1
v_call: TRBV6-5
j_call: TRBJ1-1
cdr3_aa: CASSSPGQGMNTEAFF
cdr3_nt: TGTGCCAGCAGTTCACCGGGACAGGGGATGAACACTGAAGCTTTCTTT

clone_size: few
d_call: -
v_call: TRBV7-2
j_call: TRBJ2-2
cdr3_aa: CASSPQANTGELFF
cdr3_nt: TGTGCCAGCAGCCCCCAGGCTAACACCGGGGAGCTGTTTTTT

clone_size: -
d_call: TRBD2
v_call: TRBV20-1
j_call: TRBJ2-2
cdr3_aa: CSARDFSSSGGGPGELFF
cdr3_nt: TGCAGTGCTAGAGATTTTTCTTCTAGCGGGGGTGGTCCCGGGGAGCTGTTTTTT

clone_size: many
d_call: -
v_call: TRBV6-2/TRBV6-3
j_call: TRBJ1-2
cdr3_aa: CASKRGDGYTF
cdr3_nt: TGTGCCAGCAAAAGAGGGGATGGCTACACCTTC

clone_size: many
d_call: TRBD1
v_call: TRBV7-2
j_call: TRBJ1-4
cdr3_aa: CASSSEGTGVEKLFF
cdr3_nt: TGTGCCAGCAGCTCGGAGGGGACAGGGGTTGAAAAACTGTTTTTT

clone_size: -
d_call: -
v_call: TRBV7-8
j_call: TRBJ1-2
cdr3_aa: CASSPQRDASYGYTF
cdr3_nt: TGTGCCAGCAGCCCGCAACGGGACGCCAGCTATGGCTACACCTTC

clone_size: many
d_call: -
v_call: TRBV6-5
j_call: TRBJ1-6
cdr3_aa: CASSYGRLVDSPLHF
cdr3_nt: TGTGCCAGCAGTTACGGACGGCTCGTGGATTCACCCCTCCACTTT

clone_size: -
d_call: -
v_call: TRBV6-1
j_call: TRBJ2-2
cdr3_aa: CASSELRNTGELFF
cdr3_nt: TGTGCCAGCAGTGAATTGAGAAACACCGGGGAGCTGTTTTTT

clone_size: -
d_call: -
v_call: TRBV6-1
j_call: TRBJ2-7
cdr3_aa: CATHHGGYYEQYF
cdr3_nt: TGTGCCACCCATCATGGGGGTTACTACGAGCAGTACTTC

clone_size: many
d_call: -
v_call: TRBV6-1
j_call: TRBJ1-6
cdr3_aa: CASSPSGTNSPLHF
cdr3_nt: TGTGCCAGCAGTCCATCCGGGACCAATTCACCCCTCCACTTT

clone_size: -
d_call: -
v_call: TRBV28
j_call: TRBJ2-2
cdr3_aa: CASTPGRGVPGELFF
cdr3_nt: TGTGCCAGCACCCCGGGACGAGGGGTCCCCGGGGAGCTGTTTTTT

clone_size: -
d_call: TRBD1
v_call: TRBV6-5
j_call: TRBJ2-7
cdr3_aa: CASSSGQRSYEQYF
cdr3_nt: TGTGCCAGCAGTTCGGGACAGCGATCCTACGAGCAGTACTTC

clone_size: few
d_call: -
v_call: TRBV3-1
j_call: TRBJ1-5
cdr3_aa: CASSQGNRVNQPQHF
cdr3_nt: TGTGCCAGCAGCCAAGGTAACAGGGTAAATCAGCCCCAGCATTTT

clone_size: many
d_call: TRBD1
v_call: TRBV28
j_call: TRBJ1-5
cdr3_aa: CASSQAAGGGQPQHF
cdr3_nt: TGTGCCAGCAGTCAAGCAGCAGGGGGAGGTCAGCCCCAGCATTTT

clone_size: many
d_call: TRBD1
v_call: TRBV28
j_call: TRBJ1-2
cdr3_aa: CASSPYPDRGLYGYTF
cdr3_nt: TGTGCCAGCAGTCCCTACCCCGACAGGGGGCTCTACGGCTACACCTTC

clone_size: -
d_call: TRBD2
v_call: TRBV20-1
j_call: TRBJ2-1
cdr3_aa: CSARGGGGEQFF
cdr3_nt: TGCAGTGCTAGAGGGGGGGGAGGGGAGCAGTTCTTC

clone_size: -
d_call: -
v_call: TRBV27
j_call: TRBJ1-2
cdr3_aa: CASSLTFSGYGYTF
cdr3_nt: TGTGCCAGCAGTTTAACCTTCTCGGGGTATGGCTACACCTTC

clone_size: many
d_call: -
v_call: TRBV5-5
j_call: TRBJ2-5
cdr3_aa: CASSPFLLLETQYF
cdr3_nt: TGTGCCAGCAGCCCTTTCTTACTTCTGGAGACCCAGTACTTC

clone_size: many
d_call: -
v_call: TRBV7-2
j_call: TRBJ2-7
cdr3_aa: CASSLGMRVGRGYEQYF
cdr3_nt: TGTGCCAGCAGCTTAGGGATGAGGGTCGGCAGGGGCTACGAGCAGTACTTC

clone_size: -
d_call: TRBD1
v_call: TRBV12-3/TRBV12-4
j_call: TRBJ1-5
cdr3_aa: CASSLEQGADQPQHF
cdr3_nt: TGTGCCAGCAGTTTAGAACAGGGGGCGGATCAGCCCCAGCATTTT

clone_size: -
d_call: -
v_call: TRBV19
j_call: TRBJ1-5
cdr3_aa: CASRDRDLWGNQPQHF
cdr3_nt: TGTGCCAGCAGGGACCGGGACCTCTGGGGCAATCAGCCCCAGCATTTT

clone_size: few
d_call: -
v_call: TRBV2
j_call: TRBJ2-1
cdr3_aa: CASSVSSENEQFF
cdr3_nt: TGTGCCAGCAGTGTCAGTAGCGAGAATGAGCAGTTCTTC

clone_size: once
d_call: -
v_call: TRBV7-9
j_call: TRBJ2-1
cdr3_aa: CSDQDNEQFF
cdr3_nt: TGTAGTGACCAGGACAATGAGCAGTTCTTC

clone_size: -
d_call: TRBD1
v_call: TRBV27
j_call: TRBJ1-1
cdr3_aa: CASSLYDRVNTEAFF
cdr3_nt: TGTGCCAGCAGTTTATATGACAGGGTGAACACTGAAGCTTTCTTT

clone_size: -
d_call: -
v_call: TRBV27
j_call: TRBJ2-3
cdr3_aa: CASKPGGVSTDTQYF
cdr3_nt: TGTGCCAGCAAGCCAGGGGGGGTTAGCACAGATACGCAGTATTTT

clone_size: many
d_call: -
v_call: TRBV20-1
j_call: TRBJ1-1
cdr3_aa: CSATDGIEAFF
cdr3_nt: TGCAGTGCTACCGACGGGATTGAAGCTTTCTTT

clone_size: many
d_call: -
v_call: TRBV2
j_call: TRBJ2-4
cdr3_aa: CASSEGLGNIQYF
cdr3_nt: TGTGCCAGCAGTGAGGGACTTGGGAACATTCAGTACTTC

clone_size: few
d_call: -
v_call: TRBV14
j_call: TRBJ2-7
cdr3_aa: CASSQGLLREQYF
cdr3_nt: TGTGCCAGCAGCCAAGGACTCCTTCGCGAGCAGTACTTC

clone_size: -
d_call: -
v_call: TRBV5-1
j_call: TRBJ2-3
cdr3_aa: CASSLAATGTGTDTQYF
cdr3_nt: TGCGCCAGCAGCTTGGCCGCCACCGGGACCGGCACAGATACGCAGTATTTT

clone_size: many
d_call: TRBD2
v_call: TRBV6-9
j_call: TRBJ2-5
cdr3_aa: CASSYSWPGLAGGETQYF
cdr3_nt: TGTGCCAGCAGTTACTCTTGGCCCGGACTAGCGGGCGGTGAGACCCAGTACTTC

clone_size: many
d_call: -
v_call: TRBV28
j_call: TRBJ2-7
cdr3_aa: CASSEPGSRAASYEQYF
cdr3_nt: TGTGCCAGCAGCGAACCGGGGTCCCGAGCGGCCTCCTACGAGCAGTACTTC

clone_size: many
d_call: -
v_call: TRBV7-9
j_call: TRBJ1-4
cdr3_aa: CASSLMGIGATNEKLFF
cdr3_nt: TGTGCCAGCAGCTTAATGGGAATCGGGGCAACTAATGAAAAACTGTTTTTT

clone_size: many
d_call: -
v_call: TRBV7-9
j_call: TRBJ1-2
cdr3_aa: CASSYTGYGYTF
cdr3_nt: TGTGCCAGCAGCTACACAGGCTATGGCTACACCTTC

clone_size: few
d_call: TRBD1
v_call: TRBV7-9
j_call: TRBJ2-7
cdr3_aa: CASSKTGGFYEQYF
cdr3_nt: TGTGCCAGCAGCAAAACAGGGGGCTTCTACGAGCAGTACTTC

clone_size: few
d_call: TRBD1
v_call: TRBV5-1
j_call: TRBJ1-5
cdr3_aa: CASSPGTGDNQPQHF
cdr3_nt: TGCGCCAGCAGCCCCGGGACAGGGGACAATCAGCCCCAGCATTTT

clone_size: many
d_call: TRBD2
v_call: TRBV28
j_call: TRBJ2-2
cdr3_aa: CASTHPPLAGEIGELFF
cdr3_nt: TGTGCCAGCACCCACCCCCCACTAGCGGGAGAGATCGGGGAGCTGTTTTTT